This T cell receptor (beta chain) was sequenced for a study of T cell clones after liver transplantation. Study context: TCRbeta sequencing after a pre-transplant mixed lymphocyte reaction identified graft-donor-reactive clones, later tracked in post-transplant blood. Until 12-24 months post-transplant, subjects got standard immunosuppression and no induction. Notes on the study in general: The donor-reactive repertoire was only partly measurable in a couple of subjects, lacking donor cells. Conclusions were preliminary, with small, heterogeneous patient groups.

Notes on this clone: Its antigen is still unknown.

Using immunoSEQ multiplex PCR, the repertoire was profiled, and TCRdb retains in-frame clones only, with some absent. This sample has about 74,000 clones, with about 80% found just once. CDR1 and CDR2 from the germline V gene are LNHDA and SQIVND (reference sequence). This CDR3 spans 13 amino acids. V lost 5 bases to trimming and J lost 4 bases, with 11 bases between them. The starting material was CD4+ T cells from blood, obtained before liver transplant. V is TRBV19 and J is TRBJ1-2; the D gene is possibly TRBD1 (5 bases). This clonotype was sampled from a human donor who received a liver transplant. The CDR3 reads CASSRQGRYGYTF. CDR3 coding DNA: TGTGCCAGTAGTCGGCAGGGACGCTATGGCTACACCTTC.